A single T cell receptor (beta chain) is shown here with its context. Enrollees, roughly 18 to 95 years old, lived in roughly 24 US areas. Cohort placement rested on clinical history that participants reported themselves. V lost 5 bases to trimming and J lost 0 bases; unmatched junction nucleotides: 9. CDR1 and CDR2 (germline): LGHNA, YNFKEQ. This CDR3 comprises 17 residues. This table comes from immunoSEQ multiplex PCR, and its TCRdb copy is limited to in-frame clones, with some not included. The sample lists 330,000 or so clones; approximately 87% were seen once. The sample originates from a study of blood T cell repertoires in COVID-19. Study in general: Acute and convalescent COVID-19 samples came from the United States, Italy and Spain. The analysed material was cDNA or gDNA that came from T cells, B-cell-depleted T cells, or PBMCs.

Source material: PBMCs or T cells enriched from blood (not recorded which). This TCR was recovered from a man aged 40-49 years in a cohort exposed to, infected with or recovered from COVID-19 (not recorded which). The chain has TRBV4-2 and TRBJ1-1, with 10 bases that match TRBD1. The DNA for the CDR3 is TGTGCCAGCAGCGACCGACAGGGGGCCGAGATGAACACTGAAGCTTTCTTT. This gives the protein CASSDRQGAEMNTEAFF.